Listed here are 32 T cell receptor beta chains from one sample, sequenced in a study of Tregs in tolerant kidney transplant recipients. Data came from immunoSEQ multiplex PCR; TCRdb stores just in-frame clones and leaves some out. The listing records roughly 53,000 clones. The starting material was CD4+ T cells from blood, obtained before the transplant. All receptors derive from a human donor who received a combined kidney and bone marrow transplant.

Note on this clone: The missing CDR3 end, 3 residues past where the read stops, is filled in from the germline J gene. The gene calls are TRBV5-4 and TRBJ1-4; D is undetermined. This CDR3 has 14 residues. Germline V gene lookup returns CDR1 SGHNT and CDR2 YYREEE (reference sequence). Between the trimmed V and J ends, which lost 4 bases and 6 bases, there was a span of 13 bases. This CDR3 reads CASSNEASDEKLFF. The CDR3 bases that were read are TGTGCCAGCAGCAATGAGGCTAGTGATGAAAAA.

A note on this clone: The CDR3 goes on 3 residues after the read ends, and that part is filled in from the germline J gene. The V call is TRBV7-6, the J call TRBJ2-7; weak D call: TRBD1 (6 bases). V was shortened by 0 bases and J by 2 bases, with 8 bases between the two germline ends. The CDR3 contains 14 residues. Germline assignment: CDR1 SGHVS and CDR2 FNYEAQ. CDR3 loop: CASSLAGGAYEQYF. Partial CDR3 DNA: TGTGCCAGCAGCTTAGCTGGGGGCGCCTACGAG.

As for this clone: The read terminates 3 residues before the CDR3 end, so the remaining end is supplied by the germline J gene. This chain joins TRBV6-2 or TRBV6-3 and TRBJ2-5, with D perhaps matching TRBD2 (5 bases). This CDR3 is 11 amino acids long. V lost 11 bases and J 4 bases, leaving 11 bases between the germline ends. The V gene's germline CDR1 is MNHEY and CDR2 SVGEGT. Incomplete CDR3 DNA: TGTGCCGTTCACCGGGGAGAGACC. Its protein is CAVHRGET. The full CDR3 reads CAVHRGETQYF.

As for this clone: Coverage ceases 3 residues before the CDR3 finishes, and the germline J gene fills in the end. V and J are TRBV30 and TRBJ2-3; D is perhaps TRBD2 (6 bases). Per the germline V gene, CDR1 is GTSNPN and CDR2 is SVGIG (reference sequence). V lost 5 bases and J lost 4, with 16 bases in between. CDR3 length: 14 residues. CDR3 in amino acids: CAWRTTGGADTQYF. The DNA read from the CDR3 is TGTGCCTGGCGGACTACCGGAGGGGCAGATACG.

Here the CDR3 reads CASSRGLYYGYTF. The covered CDR3 bases are TGTGCCAGCAGCAGGGGCCTCTACTATGGC. This sequence joins TRBV2 and TRBJ1-2; possible D gene TRBD1, 6 bases. The sequence runs out 3 residues before the end of the CDR3; the remainder is reconstructed from the germline J gene. The CDR3 spans 13 residues. Germline loops: CDR1 SNHLY, CDR2 FYNNEI. Trimming removed 6 bases from V and 3 bases from J, with 11 bases in between.

In the case of this clone: Sequencing ends 3 residues short of the CDR3 end; the germline J gene provides the rest. This chain uses TRBV5-1 with TRBJ2-2; no reliable D call. The germline CDR1 and CDR2 sequences are SGHRS and YFSETQ. The CDR3 totals 16 residues. Deletions cut 0 bases from V and 1 base from J, with 10 bases between. The CDR3 bases that were read are TGCGCCAGCAGCTTGGGGCTCAGGCGGAACACCGGGGAG. Translation: CASSLGLRRNTGE. The whole CDR3 reads CASSLGLRRNTGELFF. The full variable domain, in which reference TRBV5-1 and TRBJ2-2 provide the parts outside the CDR3, is KAGVTQTPRYLIKTRGQQVTLSCSPISGHRSVSWYQQTPGQGLQFLFEYFSETQRNKGNFPGRFSGRQFSNSRSEMNVSTLELGDSALYLCASSLGLRRNTGELFFGEGSRLTVL.

For this clone: Read sequence stops 3 residues before the CDR3 end, and the germline J gene provides the missing end. The chain uses TRBV19 and TRBJ1-5; TRBD1 agrees at 10 bases. Trimming at V came to 4 bases and at J to 4 bases, leaving 4 bases not matched to a gene. The CDR3 has 15 residues. In germline, CDR1 is LNHDA, CDR2 SQIVND (reference sequence). The sequenced part of the CDR3 DNA is TGTGCCAGTAGTAGACAGGGGGCTCCGAATCAGCCC. It is translated as CASSRQGAPNQP. The full CDR3 protein reads CASSRQGAPNQPQHF.

Notes on this clone: The read finishes 3 residues shy of the CDR3 end, and the germline J gene is used to complete it. The rearrangement links TRBV20-1 to TRBJ2-5; no definite D call. The CDR3 has 11 amino acids. Trimming pared 5 bases from V and 5 bases from J, leaving 9 bases between. CDR1 DFQATT and CDR2 SNEGSKA come from the germline V gene (reference sequence). The CDR3 bases that were read are TGCAGTGCTTCGGTGGGCGAGACC. Amino acids: CSASVGET. The whole CDR3 protein reads CSASVGETQYF.

A word on this clone: Read coverage stops 3 residues before the CDR3 terminus; the germline J gene supplies the remainder. This chain uses TRBV7-2 with TRBJ2-2; no definite D call. Germline V gene lookup returns CDR1 SGHTA and CDR2 FQGNSA. The V and J ends lost 2 bases and 2 bases respectively, with 3 bases between them. The CDR3 sequence is 13 residues long. CDR3 residues: CASSLLNTGELFF. Incomplete CDR3 DNA: TGTGCCAGCAGCTTATTAAACACCGGGGAG.

On this clone itself: The read terminates 3 residues before the CDR3 end, so the remaining end is supplied by the germline J gene. V gene TRBV10-3 combines with J gene TRBJ1-1, with D possibly matching TRBD1 (5 bases). The V end lost 4 bases, the J end lost 6 bases, and 12 bases lay between the germline ends. Germline V CDR1 and CDR2: ENHRY, SYGVKD. This CDR3 contains 13 residues. Incomplete CDR3 DNA: TGTGCCATCAGTGGGCGGGGGGGGTCTGAA. As protein: CAISGRGGSE. The whole CDR3 region reads CAISGRGGSEAFF.

As regards this clone: The read terminates 3 residues ahead of where the CDR3 ends, so the germline J gene completes it. V is TRBV29-1 and J is TRBJ2-1; 8 nucleotides agree with TRBD2. The CDR3 runs 17 residues. V was pared by 4 bases and J by 0 bases, with 11 bases of the junction left unmatched. CDR1 and CDR2 (germline): SQVTM, ANQGSEA. CDR3 sequence reads: CSVAGLAGLSSYNEQFF. The covered CDR3 bases are TGCAGCGTTGCGGGGCTAGCGGGCTTGAGCTCCTACAATGAG.

Concerning this clone itself: The read gets to within 3 residues of the CDR3 end, and the germline J gene fills in the rest. The genes are TRBV18 and TRBJ2-5, with 7 bases fitting TRBD2. With V trimmed by 6 bases and J by 2 bases, 3 bases remained unmatched. This CDR3 is built from 13 residues. Germline V lookup: CDR1 KGHSH, CDR2 LQKENI. The chain's CDR3 is CASSRDYQETQYF. The sequenced part of the CDR3 DNA is TGTGCCAGCTCGCGGGACTATCAAGAGACC.

Worth noting for this clone: The read ends 3 residues early relative to the CDR3; the germline J gene fills the gap. The chain has TRBV30 and TRBJ2-7, with TRBD2 identical over 11 bases. V shed 2 bases, J shed 3 bases, and the junction held 3 bases outside the gene matches. This CDR3 is 14 amino acids long. CDR1 GTSNPN and CDR2 SVGIG come from the germline V gene (reference sequence). The CDR3 sequence: CAWSWLAGGYEQYF. CDR3 DNA (partial): TGTGCCTGGAGTTGGCTAGCGGGAGGCTACGAG. Combining the CDR3 with reference TRBV30 and TRBJ2-7 gives the whole variable domain SQTIHQWPATLVQPVGSPLSLECTVEGTSNPNLYWYRQAAGRGLQLLFYSVGIGQISSEVPQNLSASRPQDRQFILSSKKLLLSDSGFYLCAWSWLAGGYEQYFGPGTRLTVT.

With regard to this clone: The read ends 3 residues shy of where the CDR3 ends; the end is completed using the germline J gene. The V gene is TRBV7-9, the J gene TRBJ2-5; D is possibly TRBD2 (5 bases). Germline lookup yields CDR1 SEHNR and CDR2 FQNEAQ (reference sequence). The CDR3 runs to 13 residues. The V end was cut by 0 bases, the J end by 4 bases, with 6 bases between. CDR3 DNA, as far as it was read: TGTGCCAGCAGCTTAGCGGCGGGAGAGACC. It translates to CASSLAAGET. The whole CDR3 sequence is CASSLAAGETQYF.

In regard to this clone: The read halts 3 residues ahead of the CDR3 end, with the missing end drawn from the germline J gene. V is TRBV2 and J is TRBJ2-2, with TRBD1 identical over 10 bases. V was pared by 4 bases and J by 0 bases, with 2 bases of the junction left unmatched. The CDR3 covers 16 residues. Germline-derived CDR1 and CDR2 are SNHLY and FYNNEI. The CDR3 region is CASSAGQGANTGELFF. The sequenced CDR3 bases are TGTGCCAGCAGTGCCGGACAGGGGGCGAACACCGGGGAG.

The sequenced CDR3 bases are TGTGCCAGCAGTGGGTTGACAGGGTCATCAGAGACC. This translates into CASSGLTGSSET. The CDR3, in full, reads CASSGLTGSSETQYF. The chain employs TRBV6-1 and TRBJ2-5, with 7 positions matching TRBD1. The CDR3 extends 3 residues past the end of the read, so its final part is completed from the germline J gene. J gave up 4 bases and V 4 bases, and 9 bases lay outside the gene matches. The CDR3 totals 15 residues. Germline CDR1 reads MNHNS; CDR2 reads SASEGT.

Concerning this clone itself: The sequenced fragment ends 3 residues before the CDR3 boundary, so the rest is inferred from the germline J gene. The gene calls are TRBV6-2 or TRBV6-3 and TRBJ1-5, with 8 nucleotides matching TRBD1. Looked up from germline, CDR1 is MNHEY and CDR2 is SVGEGT. This CDR3 comprises 14 residues. V lost 5 bases, J lost 3 bases, and 3 bases stayed unmatched. Partial CDR3 DNA: TGTGCCAGCAGTCAGGGACAGGTCAATCAGCCC. Encoded protein: CASSQGQVNQP. The whole CDR3 is CASSQGQVNQPQHF.

About this clone itself: The read halts 3 residues ahead of the CDR3 end, with the missing end drawn from the germline J gene. The V and J genes are TRBV6-1 and TRBJ1-2; D ambiguous. Per germline, CDR1 MNHNS and CDR2 SASEGT. Deletions cut 0 bases from V and 4 bases from J, with 9 bases between. CDR3 length: 14 amino acids. The CDR3: CASSEAGRPYGYTF. The DNA read from the CDR3 is TGTGCCAGCAGTGAAGCGGGCAGGCCCTATGGC.

The CDR3 bases that were read are TGTGCCATCCGATTAACAGGGATGAACACTGAA. It encodes CAIRLTGMNTE. The entire CDR3 protein is CAIRLTGMNTEAFF. The V and J genes are TRBV2 and TRBJ1-1; possible D gene TRBD1, 6 bases. Read data end 3 residues before the CDR3 end; the end is taken from the germline J gene. This CDR3 is 14 amino acids long. Trimming removed 10 bases at V and 0 bases at J, with 15 bases between. Germline V gene data show CDR1 as SNHLY and CDR2 as FYNNEI.

As concerns this clone: Sequencing ends 3 residues short of the CDR3 end; the germline J gene provides the rest. This chain connects TRBV7-9 to TRBJ2-2, with D possibly being TRBD1 (6 bases). V lost 1 base to trimming and J lost 4 bases, with 7 bases between them. Germline CDR1 and CDR2: SEHNR and FQNEAQ (reference sequence). This CDR3 is built from 14 residues. The CDR3 DNA, read in part, is TGTGCCAGCAGCTTAGGGACAGCCACCGGGGAG. Its translation is CASSLGTATGE. The full CDR3 is CASSLGTATGELFF.

A word on this clone: The read stops 3 residues short of the end of the CDR3; the missing end is completed from the germline J gene. This sample also contains other DNA sequences that code for the same CDR3. The chain couples TRBV7-7 to TRBJ2-7; 10 positions agree with TRBD1. This CDR3 is built from 14 residues. CDR1 and CDR2 from the germline V gene are SSHAT and FNYEAQ (reference sequence). Germline trimming cut 5 bases from V and 2 bases from J; bases unmatched to any gene: 3. The part of the CDR3 DNA that was read is TGTGCCAGCAGCCCCGGACAGGGGGCCTACGAG. It is translated as CASSPGQGAYE. The whole CDR3 protein reads CASSPGQGAYEQYF.

The CDR3 is CASSPRGLNTGELFF. The DNA read from the CDR3 is TGTGCCAGCAGCCCAAGGGGTTTGAACACCGGGGAG. J is TRBJ2-2 and V is TRBV7-2; possible D gene TRBD1, 5 bases. The CDR3 is cut off 3 residues early in the read; its end comes from the germline J gene. The germline V and J ends were trimmed by 5 bases and 1 base, with 11 bases remaining between them. Germline-derived CDR1 and CDR2 are SGHTA and FQGNSA. The CDR3 extends over 15 amino acids.

Turning to this clone: The read terminates 3 residues ahead of where the CDR3 ends, so the germline J gene completes it. The V gene is TRBV5-4, the J gene TRBJ1-2; weak D call: TRBD1 (5 bases). Germline CDR1 SGHNT, CDR2 YYREEE (reference sequence). The V end was cut by 4 bases, the J end by 1 base, with 14 bases between. This CDR3 contains 15 residues. The CDR3 spells CASSHQGAINYGYTF. The DNA read from the CDR3 is TGTGCCAGCAGCCACCAAGGGGCGATTAACTATGGC.

To note about this clone: Sequencing ends 3 residues short of the CDR3 end; the germline J gene provides the rest. V is TRBV20-1 and J is TRBJ2-5, with 7 bases fitting TRBD1. Germline V gene lookup returns CDR1 DFQATT and CDR2 SNEGSKA (reference sequence). J was trimmed by 0 bases and V by 0 bases; bases with no gene match: 4. The CDR3 totals 15 residues. CDR3 region: CSARDGRGYQETQYF. CDR3 bases read: TGCAGTGCTAGAGATGGCAGGGGGTACCAAGAGACC.

A note on this clone: The read terminates 3 residues before the CDR3 end, so the remaining end is supplied by the germline J gene. The chain carries TRBV14 and TRBJ2-3; TRBD1 matches at 7 bases. The CDR3 sequence is 17 residues long. The trim removed 0 bases at V and 2 bases at J, leaving 8 bases unmatched. CDR1 is SGHDN and CDR2 is FVKESK in the germline V gene. This chain's CDR3 is CASSQDLVTGYTDTQYF. The CDR3 DNA, read in part, is TGTGCCAGCAGCCAAGATCTCGTGACAGGGTACACAGATACG.

Points on this clone: Read data end 3 residues before the CDR3 end; the end is taken from the germline J gene. This chain connects TRBV7-2 to TRBJ2-5; the D gene is possibly TRBD1 (6 bases). V lost 5 bases and J 5 bases, leaving 18 bases between the germline ends. CDR1 and CDR2 from the germline V gene are SGHTA and FQGNSA. The CDR3 loop spans 15 amino acids. The sequenced CDR3 bases are TGTGCCAGCAGCAAAGGACAGACTCCTGGGGAGACC. Its translation is CASSKGQTPGET. The full-length CDR3 reads as CASSKGQTPGETQYF.

Details on this clone: The read halts 3 residues ahead of the CDR3 end, with the missing end drawn from the germline J gene. The J gene is TRBJ1-1, the V gene TRBV6-2 or TRBV6-3, with TRBD1 matching over 9 bases. Trimming cost V 6 bases and J 0 bases; bases outside gene matches: 8. CDR3 length: 16 residues. Germline V lookup: CDR1 MNHEY, CDR2 SVGEGT. CDR3 residues: CASSRWTGAMNTEAFF. The CDR3 bases that were read are TGTGCCAGCAGCCGCTGGACAGGGGCAATGAACACTGAA.

As regards this clone: The CDR3 goes on 3 residues after the read ends, and that part is filled in from the germline J gene. The V call is TRBV2, the J call TRBJ1-2, with D possibly TRBD1 on 5 matching bases. The germline V gene encodes CDR1 SNHLY and CDR2 FYNNEI. CDR3 size: 12 residues. The ends were cut back, 2 bases at V and 6 bases at J, with 7 bases in the middle. Incomplete CDR3 DNA: TGTGCCAGCAGTGAACAGGGAAATGGC. This codes for CASSEQGNG. The entire CDR3 sequence reads CASSEQGNGYTF.

Regarding this clone: Read sequence stops 3 residues before the CDR3 end, and the germline J gene provides the missing end. This chain connects TRBV7-2 to TRBJ2-5; 8 bases align to TRBD2. After removal of 11 bases from V and 4 bases from J, the junction contained 9 bases not matched to a gene. The CDR3 has 13 residues. Germline V gene sequence: CDR1 SGHTA, CDR2 FQGNSA. Partial CDR3 DNA: TGTGCCGGTAGCGGGGTCCCAGGAGAGACC. Protein: CAGSGVPGET. Given in full, the CDR3 is CAGSGVPGETQYF. Full variable domain (remainder filled in from reference TRBV7-2 and TRBJ2-5): GAGVSQSPSNKVTEKGKDVELRCDPISGHTALYWYRQSLGQGLEFLIYFQGNSAPDKSGLPSDRFSAERTGGSVSTLTIQRTQQEDSAVYLCAGSGVPGETQYFGPGTRLLVL.

The CDR3 is CASSLAGEKLFF. Partial CDR3 DNA: TGTGCCAGCAGCTTAGCGGGGGAAAAA. The V call is TRBV11-2, the J call TRBJ1-4, with no clear D. The CDR3 end falls 3 residues outside the read, so it is completed with the germline J gene. The germline V and J ends were trimmed by 1 base and 8 bases, with 5 bases remaining between them. This CDR3 has 12 amino acids. Germline V gives CDR1 SGHAT, CDR2 FQNNGV.

Worth noting for this clone: Read coverage stops 3 residues before the CDR3 terminus; the germline J gene supplies the remainder. This chain joins TRBV20-1 and TRBJ2-5; 10 bases map to TRBD2. Trimming removed 7 bases from V and 0 bases from J; junction bases left unmatched: 2. The germline CDR1 and CDR2 sequences are DFQATT and SNEGSKA (reference sequence). The CDR3 runs 13 residues. The CDR3 here is CSGTSGNQETQYF. The DNA read from the CDR3 is TGCAGTGGGACTAGCGGAAACCAAGAGACC.

With regard to this clone: The CDR3 end is not reached by the read, which stops 3 residues before it; the germline J gene fills it in. The chain carries TRBV10-3 and TRBJ2-5; possibly TRBD1 for D (5 bases). CDR1 ENHRY and CDR2 SYGVKD come from the germline V gene. CDR3 length: 12 amino acids. V gave up 5 bases and J gave up 3 bases, with 7 bases separating them. The CDR3 bases that were read are TGTGCCATCAGTCAGGGCGAAGAGACC. Translated: CAISQGEET. The whole CDR3 protein is CAISQGEETQYF.